One sample yielded the 7 T cell receptor beta chains listed below, sequenced in a study of blood T cell repertoires in COVID-19. Profiled with immunoSEQ multiplex PCR; TCRdb holds only in-frame clones, not every one. The data contain around 210,000 clones, about 91% of them singletons. Sequencing used peripheral blood. The receptors stem from a man between 18 and 35 years old with active or convalescent COVID-19.

The chain employs TRBV9 and TRBJ2-7; D gene ambiguous. The CDR3 totals 14 residues. The V end was cut by 0 bases, the J end by 2 bases, with 9 bases between. CDR1 is SGDLS, CDR2 YYNGEE, per germline. The CDR3 sequence is CASSVEAAPYEQYF. The CDR3 region has the DNA TGTGCCAGCAGCGTAGAGGCGGCCCCCTACGAGCAGTACTTC. Together with reference TRBV9 and TRBJ2-7, the CDR3 gives the full variable domain: DSGVTQTPKHLITATGQRVTLRCSPRSGDLSVYWYQQSLDQGLQFLIQYYNGEERAKGNILERFSAQQFPDLHSELNLSSLELGDSALYFCASSVEAAPYEQYFGPGTRLTVT.

This clone was observed a few times. The V and J genes are TRBV28 and TRBJ1-5, with TRBD1 as a possible D gene (6 bases). Per the germline V gene, CDR1 is MDHEN and CDR2 is SYDVKM. The CDR3 has 15 amino acids. The V gene lost 2 bases and the J gene lost 4 bases, with 12 bases spanning the gap. The CDR3 DNA follows: TGTGCCAGCAGTTTAGCAATCACAGGGAATCAGCCCCAGCATTTT. Translation: CASSLAITGNQPQHF.

CDR3 residues: CASSVAAGELFF. The CDR3 nucleotides read TGTGCCAGCAGCGTAGCGGCCGGGGAGCTGTTTTTT. The chain uses TRBV9 and TRBJ2-2, with D unresolved. V lost 0 bases, J lost 6 bases, and 3 bases lay in between. Germline lookup yields CDR1 SGDLS and CDR2 YYNGEE. The CDR3 has 12 amino acids.

This chain links TRBV30 with TRBJ2-7, with TRBD2 matching over 8 bases. The germline V gene has CDR1 GTSNPN and CDR2 SVGIG (reference sequence). The V segment lost 3 bases and the J segment 4 bases; nucleotides outside the gene matches: 14. The CDR3 extends over 16 amino acids. The CDR3 reads CAWRVVGGARGYEQYF. The CDR3 DNA is TGTGCCTGGAGAGTCGTCGGGGGGGCCCGGGGGTACGAGCAGTACTTC.

The chain carries TRBV7-9 and TRBJ1-5; no reliable D call. CDR1 and CDR2 from the germline V gene are SEHNR and FQNEAQ (reference sequence). CDR3 length equals 14 residues. The V gene lost 1 base and the J gene lost 4 bases, with 8 bases spanning the gap. CDR3: CASSLDELNQPQHF. Written as DNA, the CDR3 is TGTGCCAGCAGCTTAGACGAACTAAATCAGCCCCAGCATTTT.

The chain joins TRBV5-1 to TRBJ2-7; D is ambiguous. Germline CDR1 reads SGHRS; CDR2 reads YFSETQ. V lost 0 bases to trimming and J lost 4 bases, with 11 bases between them. This CDR3 has 14 residues. The CDR3 here is CASSLAAGSYEQYF. CDR3 nucleotide sequence: TGCGCCAGCAGCTTGGCCGCAGGCTCGTACGAGCAGTACTTC.

The J gene is TRBJ2-2, the V gene TRBV11-3; 12 bases match TRBD1. Looked up from germline, CDR1 is SGHNT and CDR2 is YENEEA. Trimming removed 5 bases from V and 4 bases from J; junction bases left unmatched: 5. The CDR3 spans 16 residues. CDR3 coding DNA: TGTGCCAGCAGCCAACCGGGACAGGGGGCCACCGGGGAGCTGTTTTTT. This gives the protein CASSQPGQGATGELFF. Full variable domain (rest looked up from reference TRBV11-3 and TRBJ2-2): EAGVVQSPRYKIIEKKQPVAFWCNPISGHNTLYWYLQNLGQGPELLIRYENEEAVDDSQLPKDRFSAERLKGVDSTLKIQPAELGDSAVYLCASSQPGQGATGELFFGEGSRLTVL.